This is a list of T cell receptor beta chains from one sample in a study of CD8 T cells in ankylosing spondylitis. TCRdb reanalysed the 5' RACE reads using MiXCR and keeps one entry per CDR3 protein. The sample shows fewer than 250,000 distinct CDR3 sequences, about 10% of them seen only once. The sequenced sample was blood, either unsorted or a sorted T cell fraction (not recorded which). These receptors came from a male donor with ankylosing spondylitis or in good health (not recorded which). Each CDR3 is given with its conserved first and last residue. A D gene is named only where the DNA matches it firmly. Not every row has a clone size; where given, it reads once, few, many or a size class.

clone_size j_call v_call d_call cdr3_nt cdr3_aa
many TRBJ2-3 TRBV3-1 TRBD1 TGTGCCAGCCGACAGGGGGTTCGAACAGATACGCAGTATTTT CASRQGVRTDTQYF
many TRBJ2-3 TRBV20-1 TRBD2 TGCGCCGGGACTAGCGGAAGAGATACGCAGTATTTT CAGTSGRDTQYF
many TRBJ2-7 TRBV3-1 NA TGCGCCAGCAGCCAAGATCGGGGCTACGAGCAGTACTTC CASSQDRGYEQYF
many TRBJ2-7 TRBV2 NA TGTGCCAGCAGTGGAGAGGGGCAAAACGAGCAGTACTTC CASSGEGQNEQYF
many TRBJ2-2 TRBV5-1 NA TGCGCCAGCAGCTTGGACCCCACTTCAAGACCCGGGGAGCTGTTTTTT CASSLDPTSRPGELFF
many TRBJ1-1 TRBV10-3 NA TGTGCCATCAGCGATGACAGGAAAGCTTTCTTT CAISDDRKAFF
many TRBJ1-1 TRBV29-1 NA TGCAGCGGGAGGGACATAAAGTCCCCATTTACTGAAGCTTTCTTT CSGRDIKSPFTEAFF
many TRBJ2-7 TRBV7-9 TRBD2 TGTGCCAGCAGCTTCGAAAGCACTAGCGGGGCGATCCGGCAGTACTTC CASSFESTSGAIRQYF
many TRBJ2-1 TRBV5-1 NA TGCGCCAGCAGTCAACACAATGAGCAGTTCTTC CASSQHNEQFF
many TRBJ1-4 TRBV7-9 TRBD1 TGTGCCAGCAACAAATTCGGACAGGGGAGTGAAAAACTGTTTTTT CASNKFGQGSEKLFF
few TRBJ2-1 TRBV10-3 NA TGTGCCTCCGGCGGGTCCTACAATGAGCAGTTCTTC CASGGSYNEQFF
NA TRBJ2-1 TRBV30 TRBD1 TGTGCCTTAAACGGACAGGGGGCTGTACGATCCTACAATGAGCAGTTCTTC CALNGQGAVRSYNEQFF
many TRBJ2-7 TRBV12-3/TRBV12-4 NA TGTGCCAGCAGTCGAGGTAACGAGCAGTACTTC CASSRGNEQYF
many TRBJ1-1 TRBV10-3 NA TGTGCCATCAGTGAGAGGGGTGGGGACACTGAAGCTTTCTTT CAISERGGDTEAFF
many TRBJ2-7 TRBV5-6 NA TGTGCCAGCATGCGAGGTAACGAGCAGTACTTC CASMRGNEQYF
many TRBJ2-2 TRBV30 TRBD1 TGTGCCTGGAGTGGTGCAGGGGGCGCGGAAAGGACCGGGGAGCTGTTTTTT CAWSGAGGAERTGELFF
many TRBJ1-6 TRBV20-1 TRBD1 TGCAGTGCTAGGGGACAGGGGCATTCACCCCTCCACTTT CSARGQGHSPLHF
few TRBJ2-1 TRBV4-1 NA TGCGCCAGCAGCCCCGTCGGGGCCTCCTACAATGAGCAGTTCTTC CASSPVGASYNEQFF